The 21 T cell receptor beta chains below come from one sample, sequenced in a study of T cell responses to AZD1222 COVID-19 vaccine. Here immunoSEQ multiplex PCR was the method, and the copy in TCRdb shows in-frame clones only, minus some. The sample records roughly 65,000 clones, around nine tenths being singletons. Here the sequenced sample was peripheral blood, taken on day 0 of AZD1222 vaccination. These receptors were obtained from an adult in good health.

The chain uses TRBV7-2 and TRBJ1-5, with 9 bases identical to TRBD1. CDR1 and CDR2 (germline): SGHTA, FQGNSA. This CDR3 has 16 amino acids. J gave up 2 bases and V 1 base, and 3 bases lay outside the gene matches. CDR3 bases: TGTGCCAGCAGCTTAGGGGACAGGGTTCGCAATCAGCCCCAGCATTTT. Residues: CASSLGDRVRNQPQHF.

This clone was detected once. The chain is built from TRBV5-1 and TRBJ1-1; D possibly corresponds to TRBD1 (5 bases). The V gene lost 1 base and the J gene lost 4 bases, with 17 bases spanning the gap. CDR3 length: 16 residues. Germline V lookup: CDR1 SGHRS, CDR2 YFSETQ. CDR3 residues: CASSLWYGTTGTEAFF. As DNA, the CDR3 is TGCGCCAGCAGCTTGTGGTATGGGACGACGGGCACTGAAGCTTTCTTT.

The CDR3 protein is CAAGGVEQYF. The CDR3 coding sequence is TGTGCCGCCGGGGGGGTGGAGCAGTACTTC. This chain links TRBV27 with TRBJ2-7, with TRBD2 matching 8 bases. CDR3 length: 10 amino acids. Germline V gene data show CDR1 as MNHEY and CDR2 as SMNVEV (reference sequence). With 11 bases clipped from V and 7 bases from J, the junction kept 4 bases outside the gene matches.

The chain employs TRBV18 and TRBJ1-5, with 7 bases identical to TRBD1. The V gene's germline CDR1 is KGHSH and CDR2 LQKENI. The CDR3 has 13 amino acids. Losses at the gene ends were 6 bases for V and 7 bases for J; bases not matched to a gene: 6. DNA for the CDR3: TGTGCCAGCTCGCTCGGACAGGAACAGCCCCAGCATTTT. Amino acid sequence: CASSLGQEQPQHF.

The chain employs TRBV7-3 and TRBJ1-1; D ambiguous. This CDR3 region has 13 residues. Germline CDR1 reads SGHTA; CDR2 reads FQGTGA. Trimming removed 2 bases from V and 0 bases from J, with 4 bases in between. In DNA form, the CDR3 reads TGTGCCAGCAGCTTATCTGTGAACACTGAAGCTTTCTTT. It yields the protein CASSLSVNTEAFF.

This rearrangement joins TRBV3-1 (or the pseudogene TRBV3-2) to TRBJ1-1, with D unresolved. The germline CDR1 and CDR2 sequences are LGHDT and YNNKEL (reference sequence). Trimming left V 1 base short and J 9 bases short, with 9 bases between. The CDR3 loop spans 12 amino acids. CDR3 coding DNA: TGTGCCAGCAGCCAAGGTACGATGAAAGCTTTCTTT. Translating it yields CASSQGTMKAFF.

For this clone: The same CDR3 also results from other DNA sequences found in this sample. The DNA of the CDR3 is TGTGCCTGGAGGACAGGGCCGAACACTGAAGCTTTCTTT. It yields the protein CAWRTGPNTEAFF. V and J are TRBV30 and TRBJ1-1, with TRBD1 identical over 7 bases. The CDR3 is made up of 13 amino acids. The junction had 2 bases not matched to a gene; V was cut back by 3 bases and J by 1 base. Germline values: CDR1 GTSNPN, CDR2 SVGIG (reference sequence).

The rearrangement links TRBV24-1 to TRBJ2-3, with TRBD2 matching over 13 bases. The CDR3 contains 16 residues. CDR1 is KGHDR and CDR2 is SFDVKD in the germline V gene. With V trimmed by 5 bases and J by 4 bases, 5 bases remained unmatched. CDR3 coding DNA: TGTGCCACCAGTGGGGGACTAGCGGGATTGTCAGATACGCAGTATTTT. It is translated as CATSGGLAGLSDTQYF.

In nucleotides, the CDR3 is TGCGCCAGCAGCTTATTCGGGGGAGGACAGCCCCAGCATTTT. Amino acids: CASSLFGGGQPQHF. The chain joins TRBV5-1 to TRBJ1-5, with D possibly matching TRBD1 (5 bases). With 2 bases removed from V and 7 bases from J, the gap between germline ends came to 13 bases. In germline, CDR1 is SGHRS, CDR2 YFSETQ. The CDR3 contains 14 residues.

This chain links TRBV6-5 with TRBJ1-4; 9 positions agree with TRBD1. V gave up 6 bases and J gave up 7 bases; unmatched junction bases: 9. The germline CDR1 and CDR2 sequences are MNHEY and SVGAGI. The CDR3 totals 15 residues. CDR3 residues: CASSPTGTGLEKLFF. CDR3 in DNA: TGTGCCAGCAGCCCGACCGGGACAGGGCTTGAAAAACTGTTTTTT.

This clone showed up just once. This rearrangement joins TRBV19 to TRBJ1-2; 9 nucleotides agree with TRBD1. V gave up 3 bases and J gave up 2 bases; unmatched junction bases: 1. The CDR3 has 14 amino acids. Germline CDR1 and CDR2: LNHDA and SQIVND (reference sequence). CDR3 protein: CASSMDRGNYGYTF. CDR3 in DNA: TGTGCCAGTAGTATGGACAGGGGCAACTATGGCTACACCTTC.

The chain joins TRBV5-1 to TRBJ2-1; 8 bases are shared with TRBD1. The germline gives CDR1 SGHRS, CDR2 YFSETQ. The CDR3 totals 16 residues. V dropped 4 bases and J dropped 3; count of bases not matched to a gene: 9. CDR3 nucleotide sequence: TGCGCCAGCAGCCCCCGGACAGGGCGGAGCTACAATGAGCAGTTCTTC. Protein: CASSPRTGRSYNEQFF.

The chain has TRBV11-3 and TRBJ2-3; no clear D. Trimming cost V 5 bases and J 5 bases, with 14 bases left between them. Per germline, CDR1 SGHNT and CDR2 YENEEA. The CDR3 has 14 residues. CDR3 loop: CASSPSPRKDTQYF. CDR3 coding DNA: TGTGCCAGCAGCCCCTCTCCGCGGAAAGATACGCAGTATTTT.

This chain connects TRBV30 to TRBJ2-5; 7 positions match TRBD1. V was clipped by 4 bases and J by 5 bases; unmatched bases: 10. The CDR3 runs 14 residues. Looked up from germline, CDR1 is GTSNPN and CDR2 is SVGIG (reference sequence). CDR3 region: CAWTLITGAETQYF. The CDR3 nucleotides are TGTGCCTGGACTCTAATCACAGGGGCGGAGACCCAGTACTTC.

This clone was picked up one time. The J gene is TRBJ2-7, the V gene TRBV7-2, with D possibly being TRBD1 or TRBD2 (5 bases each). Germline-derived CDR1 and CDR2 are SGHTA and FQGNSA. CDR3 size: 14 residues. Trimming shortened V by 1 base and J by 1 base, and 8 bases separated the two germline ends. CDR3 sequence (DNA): TGTGCCAGCAGCTTAGAGGGACGGTCCTACGAGCAGTACTTC. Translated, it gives CASSLEGRSYEQYF.

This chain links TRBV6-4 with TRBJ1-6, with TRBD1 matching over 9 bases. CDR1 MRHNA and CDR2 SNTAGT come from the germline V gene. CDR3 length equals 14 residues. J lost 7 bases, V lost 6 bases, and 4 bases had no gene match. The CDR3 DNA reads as TGTGCCAGCAGCCCGGGACAGGGAAATTCACCCCTCCACTTT. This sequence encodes CASSPGQGNSPLHF.

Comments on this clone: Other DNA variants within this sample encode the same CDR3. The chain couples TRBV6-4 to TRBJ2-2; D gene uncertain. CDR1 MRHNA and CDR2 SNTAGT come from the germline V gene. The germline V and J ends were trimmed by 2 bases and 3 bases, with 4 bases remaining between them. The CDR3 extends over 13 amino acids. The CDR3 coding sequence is TGTGCCAGCAGTGACAGGGACACCGGGGAGCTGTTTTTT. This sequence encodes CASSDRDTGELFF.

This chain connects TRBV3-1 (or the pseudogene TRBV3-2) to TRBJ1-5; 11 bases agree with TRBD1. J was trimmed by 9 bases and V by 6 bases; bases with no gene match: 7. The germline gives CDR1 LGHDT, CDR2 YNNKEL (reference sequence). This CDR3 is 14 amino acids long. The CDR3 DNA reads TGTGCCAGCAGTCCCGGGACAGGGGGGAGGCCCCAGCATTTT. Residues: CASSPGTGGRPQHF.

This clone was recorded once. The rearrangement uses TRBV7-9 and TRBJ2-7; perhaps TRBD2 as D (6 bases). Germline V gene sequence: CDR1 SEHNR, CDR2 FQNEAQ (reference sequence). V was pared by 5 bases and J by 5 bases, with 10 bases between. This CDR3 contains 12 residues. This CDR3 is CASSDVADEQYF. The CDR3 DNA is TGTGCCAGCAGCGACGTAGCGGACGAGCAGTACTTC.

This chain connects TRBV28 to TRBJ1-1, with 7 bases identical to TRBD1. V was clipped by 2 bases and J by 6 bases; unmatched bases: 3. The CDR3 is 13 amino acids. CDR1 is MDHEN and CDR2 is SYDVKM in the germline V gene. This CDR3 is CASSLQGGAEAFF. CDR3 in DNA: TGTGCCAGCAGTTTACAGGGGGGGGCTGAAGCTTTCTTT.

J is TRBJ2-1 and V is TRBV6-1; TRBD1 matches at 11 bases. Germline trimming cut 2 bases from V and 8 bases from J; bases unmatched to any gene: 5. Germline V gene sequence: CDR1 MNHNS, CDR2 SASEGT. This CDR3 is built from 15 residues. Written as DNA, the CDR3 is TGTGCCAGCAGTGAAACCGGGACAGGGGGGGATGAGCAGTTCTTC. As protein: CASSETGTGGDEQFF.